This entry lists 16 T cell receptor beta chains sequenced from one sample in a study of shared clonotypes between healthy human individuals (dated by TCRdb to 2018 to 2020). Library preparation was by the immunoSEQ multiplex PCR assay. TCRdb holds this immuneACCESS table with in-frame rearrangements only. Some clones are missing; in checked studies, unresolved V genes explain under half, and the rest has no known cause. This sample has about 700,000 clones in its table, and around 72% of those were observed once. Under 2% of the sample is in the top ten clones. The source material was memory CD4+ T cells sorted from blood. What this sample's cell subset or site label stands for: CD45RA-negative fraction. These receptors were taken from a woman aged 25 to 39 in good health.

The chain links TRBV19 to TRBJ1-4; D not certain. The V gene lost 6 bases and the J gene lost 2 bases, with 4 bases spanning the gap. CDR3 length: 12 amino acids. The V gene's germline CDR1 is LNHDA and CDR2 SQIVND (reference sequence). CDR3 sequence: CASSLTNEKLFF. In nucleotides, the CDR3 is TGTGCCAGTAGCTTGACTAATGAAAAACTGTTTTTT.

The rearrangement uses TRBV29-1 and TRBJ2-1; a possible D gene is TRBD2 (6 bases). V was shortened by 1 base and J by 8 bases, with 18 bases between the two germline ends. Germline loops: CDR1 SQVTM, CDR2 ANQGSEA. The CDR3 spans 15 residues. CDR3 region: CSVEGEPTSFDEQFF. The CDR3 DNA sequence: TGCAGCGTTGAAGGGGAGCCGACTAGTTTCGATGAGCAGTTCTTC.

This clone was found a few times. The chain links TRBV7-2 to TRBJ2-3; possible D gene TRBD2, 6 bases. Germline CDR1 reads SGHTA; CDR2 reads FQGNSA. This CDR3 region has 13 residues. V lost 8 bases and J 1 base, leaving 10 bases between the germline ends. CDR3 DNA sequence: TGTGCCAGCGGGGACTCGGGCACAGATACGCAGTATTTT. It is translated as CASGDSGTDTQYF.

Ten or more counts support this clone. Additional DNA sequences in this sample encode the identical CDR3. This CDR3 reads CASRGQMNTEAFF. The CDR3 DNA sequence: TGTGCCAGCCGGGGACAGATGAACACTGAAGCTTTCTTT. V and J are TRBV2 and TRBJ1-1; TRBD1 agrees at 7 bases. This CDR3 has 13 residues. V lost 8 bases, J lost 0 bases, and 3 bases stayed unmatched. The germline V gene has CDR1 SNHLY and CDR2 FYNNEI.

The chain couples TRBV5-1 to TRBJ1-4; D call uncertain. V was trimmed by 0 bases and J by 0 bases, leaving 9 bases between them. Germline V CDR1 and CDR2: SGHRS, YFSETQ. The CDR3 totals 16 residues. The CDR3 loop is CASSLVSSPTNEKLFF. CDR3 in DNA: TGCGCCAGCAGCTTGGTTAGTTCCCCAACTAATGAAAAACTGTTTTTT.

The rearrangement links TRBV30 to TRBJ2-5, with a tentative D call TRBD2 (6 bases). From germline, CDR1 is GTSNPN and CDR2 SVGIG (reference sequence). V was cut by 0 bases and J by 6 bases, with 20 bases left in between. There are 16 residues in the CDR3. The CDR3 region is CAWSVTWAGSGKTQYF. In nucleotides, the CDR3 is TGTGCCTGGAGTGTAACCTGGGCGGGATCGGGGAAGACCCAGTACTTC.

The chain is built from TRBV7-7 and TRBJ2-2; 10 nucleotides match TRBD1. The CDR3 length is 16 residues. Germline loops: CDR1 SSHAT, CDR2 FNYEAQ (reference sequence). V was pared by 5 bases and J by 6 bases, with 9 bases of the junction left unmatched. The CDR3 reads CASSPPRDRGAGELFF. For the CDR3, the DNA is TGTGCCAGCAGCCCCCCCCGGGACAGGGGCGCCGGGGAGCTGTTTTTT.

This clone was seen only a few times. This sequence joins TRBV5-1 and TRBJ1-4, with TRBD1 matching over 7 bases. The CDR3 has 17 amino acids. Losses at the gene ends were 4 bases for V and 0 bases for J; bases not matched to a gene: 9. Germline V gene data show CDR1 as SGHRS and CDR2 as YFSETQ. CDR3 residues: CASSPTTGITTNEKLFF. DNA of the CDR3: TGCGCCAGCAGCCCCACGACAGGGATAACAACTAATGAAAAACTGTTTTTT.

This clone was seen just once. The chain has TRBV19 and TRBJ2-4; the D gene is possibly TRBD1 (5 bases). CDR1 is LNHDA, CDR2 SQIVND, per germline (reference sequence). The length of the CDR3 is 15 residues. Trimming shortened V by 5 bases and J by 6 bases, and 17 bases separated the two germline ends. The CDR3: CASSYRQPPRNIQYF. As DNA, the CDR3 is TGTGCCAGTAGTTACCGACAGCCTCCTCGAAACATTCAGTACTTC.

This clone showed up just a few times. At the DNA level, this CDR3 is encoded by other sequences in the same sample as well. V usage is TRBV5-1 and J usage is TRBJ2-2, with D tentatively TRBD1 (5 bases). Trimming left V 4 bases short and J 0 bases short, with 10 bases between. Germline V gene sequence: CDR1 SGHRS, CDR2 YFSETQ. This CDR3 region has 15 residues. DNA for the CDR3: TGCGCCAGCAGCCCCGACAGACCGAACACCGGGGAGCTGTTTTTT. Translated: CASSPDRPNTGELFF.

This clone has more than one count but fewer than ten. CDR3 region: CASMGDSQPQHF. The CDR3 region has the DNA TGTGCCAGCATGGGAGATTCTCAGCCCCAGCATTTT. The chain joins TRBV2 to TRBJ1-5; D is uncertain. The CDR3 runs 12 residues. The V gene's germline CDR1 is SNHLY and CDR2 FYNNEI. The germline V and J ends were trimmed by 7 bases and 6 bases, with 10 bases remaining between them. Based on the CDR3 plus reference TRBV2 and TRBJ1-5, the full variable domain is EPEVTQTPSHQVTQMGQEVILRCVPISNHLYFYWYRQILGQKVEFLVSFYNNEISEKSEIFDDQFSVERPDGSNFTLKIRSTKLEDSAMYFCASMGDSQPQHFGDGTRLSIL.

V is TRBV11-3 and J is TRBJ2-5, with a weak D call TRBD2 (6 bases). The CDR3 runs 14 residues. V lost 5 bases to trimming and J lost 8 bases, with 18 bases between them. The V gene's germline CDR1 is SGHNT and CDR2 YENEEA. CDR3 sequence reads: CASSPGTATGTQYF. Written as DNA, the CDR3 is TGTGCCAGCAGCCCTGGGACTGCCACGGGAACCCAGTACTTC.

A word on this clone: A read error may be the cause here, since a much bigger clone is one base away. The sample has other DNA sequences that encode this CDR3 too. This CDR3 is CASSLGNQPQHF. The DNA for the CDR3 is TGTGCCAGCAGCTTAGGGAATCAGCCCCAGCATTTT. V and J are TRBV2 and TRBJ1-5, with unresolved D. The CDR3 is 12 residues long. V was pared by 6 bases and J by 4 bases, with 7 bases between. Germline CDR1 is SNHLY and CDR2 is FYNNEI.

This clone was recorded at least ten times. The rearrangement links TRBV6-5 to TRBJ1-1; 7 bases map to TRBD1. In germline, CDR1 is MNHEY, CDR2 SVGAGI. The trim removed 6 bases at V and 2 bases at J, leaving 6 bases unmatched. The CDR3 sequence is 14 residues long. In nucleotides, the CDR3 is TGTGCCAGCAGGATGACAGGGACCAACACTGAAGCTTTCTTT. This gives the protein CASRMTGTNTEAFF.

The chain combines TRBV28 with TRBJ2-7; D remains unclear. V shed 1 base and J shed 3 bases, with 7 bases lying between them. This CDR3 comprises 13 residues. The germline CDR1 and CDR2 sequences are MDHEN and SYDVKM. CDR3 region: CASSLSSHYEQYF. Written as DNA, the CDR3 is TGTGCCAGCAGTTTATCCTCCCACTACGAGCAGTACTTC.

This clone showed up just a few times. The chain has TRBV19 and TRBJ1-1; tentative D call: TRBD1 (6 bases). CDR3 length equals 12 residues. Deletions cut 5 bases from V and 10 bases from J, with 14 bases between. The germline V gene encodes CDR1 LNHDA and CDR2 SQIVND (reference sequence). This CDR3 reads CASSLTGAGAFF. CDR3 nucleotides: TGTGCCAGTAGTTTGACAGGAGCAGGAGCTTTCTTT.